These T cell receptor beta chains were read from a single sample in a study of naive and memory T cell subsets. TCRdb re-called the UMI-ligation and nested PCR reads through MiXCR, storing one row per CDR3 protein. The table lists 100,000 to 150,000 distinct CDR3 sequences, around 35% of them singletons. Sequencing was performed on central memory CD4+ T cells from blood. The source of these receptors is a human donor in good health. Both conserved end residues are part of each CDR3. A D gene is named only where the DNA matches it firmly. Clone size appears in some rows only: once, few, many, or a class for an expanded clone.

j_call d_call v_call clone_size cdr3_aa cdr3_nt
TRBJ2-7 TRBD2 TRBV30 few CAWSVRRGERGGSPYEQYF TGTGCCTGGAGTGTAAGGAGGGGTGAGAGAGGCGGGAGCCCCTACGAGCAGTACTTC
TRBJ2-3 . TRBV5-1 few CASSVDSPTDTQYF TGCGCCAGCAGCGTGGACAGCCCCACAGATACGCAGTATTTT
TRBJ2-7 TRBD1 TRBV6-5 few CASTPGQGAHEQYF TGTGCCAGCACCCCGGGACAGGGGGCTCACGAGCAGTACTTC
TRBJ2-5 . TRBV28 few CASSLPLTVETQYF TGTGCCAGCAGTTTACCCTTAACCGTGGAGACCCAGTACTTC
TRBJ1-1 . TRBV28 . CASSLFSGAGITEAFF TGTGCCAGCAGTTTATTCTCCGGGGCGGGAATCACTGAAGCTTTCTTT
TRBJ2-3 . TRBV6-6 . CASTGGGRDTQYF TGTGCCAGCACAGGAGGGGGGCGGGATACGCAGTATTTT
TRBJ1-6 TRBD1 TRBV30 . CAWSRTGNSPLHF TGTGCCTGGTCTAGGACAGGGAATTCACCCCTCCACTTT
TRBJ2-1 . TRBV7-8 . CASSLRAASPPGSYNEQFF TGTGCCAGCAGCTTAAGGGCGGCCTCCCCGCCGGGCTCCTACAATGAGCAGTTCTTC
TRBJ1-5 TRBD1 TRBV10-3 . CAISESRDRRNQPQHF TGTGCCATCAGTGAGTCTCGGGACAGACGCAATCAGCCCCAGCATTTT
TRBJ2-5 . TRBV7-9 . CASSPRGAWTQYF TGTGCCAGCAGCCCCCGGGGGGCTTGGACCCAGTACTTC
TRBJ1-6 . TRBV9 few CASSTLDRDSPLHF TGTGCCAGCAGCACGCTGGACAGAGATTCACCCCTCCACTTT
TRBJ1-1 . TRBV6-1 . CASRQTENTEAFF TGTGCCAGCAGACAGACAGAGAACACTGAAGCTTTCTTT
TRBJ1-4 TRBD1 TRBV6-8 . CASSCRDRETSSKNEKLFF TGTGCCAGCAGTTGCCGCGACAGGGAGACCTCTAGCAAAAATGAAAAACTGTTTTTT
TRBJ2-2 TRBD1 TRBV24-1 few CATSGATGAGGELFF TGTGCCACCAGTGGGGCGACAGGGGCCGGCGGGGAGCTGTTTTTT
TRBJ2-3 TRBD2 TRBV20-1 once CSARRGGTTDTQYF TGCAGTGCTAGACGCGGGGGAACCACAGATACGCAGTATTTT